Listed here is a single T cell receptor beta chain. The specificity of this receptor is unknown. Qualities for individual bases were not recorded, and no much larger clone is one base off. Library method: the immunoSEQ multiplex PCR assay. TCRdb retrieved this table from immuneACCESS and kept in-frame rearrangements only. Not all clones are present; in checked studies, unresolved V genes account for under half, and no reason is known for the remainder. The sample data list 90,000 to 120,000 clones, and 91% of these were observed just once. Together, the top ten hold about 3% of the sample. These data are taken from a study of T cell changes during pregnancy in multiple sclerosis (dated by TCRdb to between 2018 and 2021). Background on the whole study: The study looked at changes in the T cell repertoire across pregnancy in women with multiple sclerosis.

The clonotype was recovered from a female donor with multiple sclerosis, enrolled in a pregnancy study. This material consisted of peripheral blood, taken after pregnancy.

The DNA is as follows: TGTGCCAGCAGCTTGGACAGGTCTTCGGCTTCACCCCTCCACTTT. Translated, this is CASSLDRSSASPLHF. Here the chain combines TRBV5-6 and TRBJ1-6; the D gene is perhaps TRBD1, on 5 matching bases. The germline V gene gives CDR1 as SGHDT and CDR2 as YYEEEE. The cysteine opens and the phenylalanine closes a CDR3 of 15 amino acids. Only CDR3 DNA remains: 45 bases, in frame from the first base. A distance of 13 bases separates the germline ends of V and J, which lose 0 bases and 9 bases respectively.